These 7 T cell receptor beta chains were sequenced from one sample in a study of brain metastases from non-small cell lung cancer. Clones were read by immunoSEQ multiplex PCR, and TCRdb kept only the in-frame ones, dropping some. Of approximately 3,000 clones detected, about 80% appear once; the ten largest clones hold approximately 9.8%. The specimen sequenced was tissue from a brain metastasis. The receptors derive from a donor over 35 with non-small cell lung cancer.

The chain couples TRBV30 to TRBJ1-4; no clear D gene. CDR1 is GTSNPN and CDR2 is SVGIG in the germline V gene (reference sequence). V dropped 2 bases and J dropped 4 bases, with 14 bases sitting between them. The CDR3 totals 15 residues. The CDR3 sequence is CAWSLERGYNEKLFF. The CDR3, as DNA: TGTGCCTGGAGTCTAGAGCGCGGGTATAATGAAAAACTGTTTTTT.

The chain combines TRBV13 with TRBJ2-1, with D possibly matching TRBD1 (6 bases). The CDR3 is 13 amino acids. Trimming removed 9 bases from V and 2 bases from J, with 11 bases in between. Germline V CDR1 and CDR2: PRHDT, FYEKMQ (reference sequence). CDR3 sequence reads: CASGRGTYNEQFF. DNA of the CDR3: TGTGCCAGTGGAAGGGGGACCTACAATGAGCAGTTCTTC.

This chain connects TRBV7-4 to TRBJ1-2; D gene unclear. CDR1 is SGHVT and CDR2 is SQSDAQ in the germline V gene. With 1 base removed from V and 4 bases from J, the gap between germline ends came to 10 bases. The CDR3 sequence is 14 residues long. Here the CDR3 reads CASSLVPGSYGYTF. CDR3 in DNA: TGTGCCAGCAGCTTAGTCCCGGGCAGCTATGGCTACACCTTC.

The chain joins TRBV5-1 to TRBJ2-1; 8 nucleotides align to TRBD2. The CDR3 contains 16 residues. V shed 4 bases and J 8 bases; nucleotides not matched to a gene: 14. The germline V gene has CDR1 SGHRS and CDR2 YFSETQ. The CDR3: CASSLTGTRKVDEQFF. The CDR3 coding sequence is TGCGCCAGCAGCCTTACCGGGACTAGAAAGGTGGATGAGCAGTTCTTC.

The chain recombines TRBV5-6 with TRBJ1-2, with TRBD1 as a possible D gene (6 bases). Per the germline V gene, CDR1 is SGHDT and CDR2 is YYEEEE. With 1 base removed from V and 3 bases from J, the gap between germline ends came to 16 bases. The CDR3 spans 16 residues. CDR3: CASSLIWGGEDYGYTF. CDR3 sequence (DNA): TGTGCCAGCAGCTTGATATGGGGGGGCGAGGACTATGGCTACACCTTC.

V gene TRBV10-1 combines with J gene TRBJ2-5, with 9 positions matching TRBD2. Germline V gene lookup returns CDR1 WNHNN and CDR2 SYGVQD (reference sequence). The ends lost 4 bases at V and 5 bases at J; junction bases unmatched: 8. CDR3 length: 15 residues. CDR3 in DNA: TGCGCCAGCAGTGGTCGAGCGGGAGGCTTGGAGACCCAGTACTTC. This gives the protein CASSGRAGGLETQYF.

This chain connects TRBV5-5 to TRBJ2-2; maybe TRBD2 (6 bases). The CDR3 runs to 13 residues. V was trimmed by 5 bases and J by 9 bases, leaving 14 bases between them. CDR1 and CDR2 (germline): SGHKS, YYEKEE (reference sequence). CDR3 amino acids: CASRRGIDRELFF. In DNA form, the CDR3 reads TGTGCCAGCAGACGGGGGATCGATCGGGAGCTGTTTTTT. Full variable domain (outside the CDR3, taken from reference TRBV5-5 and TRBJ2-2): DAGVTQSPTHLIKTRGQQVTLRCSPISGHKSVSWYQQVLGQGPQFIFQYYEKEERGRGNFPDRFSARQFPNYSSELNVNALLLGDSALYLCASRRGIDRELFFGEGSRLTVL.